This T cell receptor (beta chain) came from a study of T cell responses to AZD1222 COVID-19 vaccine. Germline CDR1 is DFQATT and CDR2 is SNEGSKA (reference sequence). The CDR3 has 13 residues. V dropped 3 bases and J dropped 4 bases, with 13 bases sitting between them. Turning to this clone: Its antigen remains unknown.

TCRdb's copy holds only in-frame clones and misses some; the assay was immunoSEQ multiplex PCR. The sample holds about 120,000 clones, over 75% seen once. Study results and limitations: Donors skewed white British and female; clonal diversity was possibly underestimated. Spike-specific TCR breadth rose after two AZD1222 doses, and depth rose as well.

The receptor was derived from an adult in good health. Sequencing used peripheral blood, obtained on day 0 of AZD1222 vaccination. This chain uses TRBV20-1 with TRBJ2-7; D ambiguous. The DNA of the CDR3 is TGCAGTGCTAGTAGTCCGACCGAGTACGAGCAGTACTTC. The encoded protein is CSASSPTEYEQYF.